This paragraph reports one T cell receptor beta chain. Deletions cut 5 bases from V and 7 bases from J, with 18 bases between. The CDR3 totals 15 residues. Germline V gene sequence: CDR1 MDHEN, CDR2 SYDVKM. CD8 cells classed as naive were CD45RO-negative and positively selected for CCR7, excluding terminally differentiated effector memory CD45RA+ cells. These data come from a study of shared clonotypes between healthy human individuals. Replicate PCRs from sorted subsets contained around 200 ng DNA, which is 29,000 or so T cell genomes. Libraries were prepared by immunoSEQ multiplex PCR; TCRdb keeps only in-frame clonotypes and omits some of them. The sample consists of about 2 million clones, around 96% of them appearing once.

This chain joins TRBV28 and TRBJ2-1; the D gene is possibly TRBD1 (5 bases). The specimen sequenced was naive CD8+ T cells sorted from blood. The source of this sequence is a man between 18 and 35 years old in good health. As DNA, the CDR3 is TGTGCCAGCAGTCCCCTCCTCCAGGGCACGAATGAGCAGTTCTTC. This translates into CASSPLLQGTNEQFF.